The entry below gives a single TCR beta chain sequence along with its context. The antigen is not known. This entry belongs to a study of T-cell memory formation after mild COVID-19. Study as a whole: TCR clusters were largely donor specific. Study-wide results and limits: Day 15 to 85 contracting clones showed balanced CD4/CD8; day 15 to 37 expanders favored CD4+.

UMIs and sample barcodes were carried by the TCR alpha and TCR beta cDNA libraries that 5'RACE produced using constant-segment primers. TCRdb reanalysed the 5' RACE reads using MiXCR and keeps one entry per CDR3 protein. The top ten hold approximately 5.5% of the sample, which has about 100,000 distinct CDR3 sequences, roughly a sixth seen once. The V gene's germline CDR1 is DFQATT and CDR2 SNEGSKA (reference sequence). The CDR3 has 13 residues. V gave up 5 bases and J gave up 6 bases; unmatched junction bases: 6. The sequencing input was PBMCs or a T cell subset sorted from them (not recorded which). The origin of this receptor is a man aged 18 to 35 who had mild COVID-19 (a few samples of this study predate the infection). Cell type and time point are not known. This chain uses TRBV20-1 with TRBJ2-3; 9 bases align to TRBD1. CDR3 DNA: TGCAGTGCTCCACAGGGGGCCGTCGATACGCAGTATTTT. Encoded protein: CSAPQGAVDTQYF.